This T cell receptor (beta chain) was identified during a study of control samples from healthy donors and cancer patients. Trimming pared 8 bases from V and 8 bases from J, leaving 18 bases between. Germline V CDR1 and CDR2: MNHEY, SVGAGI. The CDR3 is 13 amino acids. The method was immunoSEQ multiplex PCR; TCRdb's version includes in-frame clones alone and lacks a portion of them. This sample has under 150,000 clones, with 89% found just once. This clone was observed once. This rearrangement joins TRBV6-5 to TRBJ1-1; the D gene is possibly TRBD1 (5 bases). This sequence was found in a man in his fifties with head and neck cancer. The sequencing sample was made of PBMCs. CDR3 bases: TGTGCCAGCCGAAAATCCGGGGGGAGGGAAGCTTTCTTT. This sequence encodes CASRKSGGREAFF.